This T cell receptor beta chain was recovered during a study of cytomegalovirus exposure and HLA in healthy donors. The study's findings and limits: Specific recognition of CMV antigens was confirmed in vitro for a few chains (all CMV-associated).

About this clone itself: Its specificity is not known.

The PCR employed 60 Vbeta primers together with 13 Jbeta primers. Generated by immunoSEQ multiplex PCR, the TCRdb table keeps only in-frame clones and is missing some. The sample records over 150,000 clones, less than 85% being singletons. The germline CDR1 and CDR2 sequences are MDHEN and SYDVKM. The CDR3 contains 12 residues. V was clipped by 6 bases and J by 5 bases, with 10 bases between them. This sequence was found in a man aged 18 to 30 in good health and CMV-seronegative. Sequencing was performed on PBMCs. The chain carries TRBV28 and TRBJ1-2; D gene ambiguous. The chain's CDR3 is CASRINLYGYTF. Here the CDR3 DNA reads TGTGCCAGCAGGATCAACTTATATGGCTACACCTTC.